The following is a TCR beta chain sequence with its context. The antigen it recognizes is unknown. Base quality data are lacking; no much larger clone is found one base away. This sample was included in a study of T cells after yellow fever vaccination (dated by TCRdb to about 2019). Looking at the study overall: Libraries from fractions with low cell numbers were prepared with the SMART-Seq v4 Ultra Low Input RNA kit. To follow T-cell clones before and after primary and booster YFV17D yellow fever vaccination, bulk TCR alpha and beta repertoires were sequenced over time. Blood was drawn at multiple timepoints before and after primary and secondary immunization, with bulk PBMC replicates and cell subsets isolated. Two healthy male donors made up the cohort, one aged 18 to 30 years and the other aged 30 to 40 years. General study outcomes and caveats: The secondary T-cell response was found to be weaker but faster than the primary response, with a peak reached on day 5 rather than on day 15. A small fraction of clonotypes showed up in both the CD4 and CD8 compartments, probably as a result of convergent recombination. FACS-sorted repertoires could contain abundant contaminating clonotypes from the bulk population, so computational filtering was required. Only a couple of donors were included in the study, so the extent to which the findings can be generalized is limited. After the booster, most clones that had expanded after primary vaccination were detected again (nearly 97% of CD4 and 70% to 90% of CD8), suggesting broad maintenance of memory.

What this sample's treatment or condition label stands for: live attenuated yellow fever vaccine strain. At each blood-draw timepoint, two biological replicates of bulk PBMCs were collected. A standard Ficoll-Paque protocol was used to isolate PBMCs from peripheral blood. TriZol was used to extract RNA from bulk PBMCs, from CD4 and CD8 fractions, and from dextramer-positive and dextramer-negative fractions. TCR cDNA was synthesized by 5'RACE template switching, through which a universal primer site and unique molecular identifiers were introduced. Priming of cDNA synthesis was performed from both the TCR alpha and TCR beta constant segments. Library amplification used two PCR steps, and the second PCR step added sample barcodes and sequencing adapters. Libraries were sequenced on Illumina HiSeq 2500 (2x100 bp) or NovaSeq (2x150 bp). As for how the authors treated the data: MIGEC was used to demultiplex reads and collapse the reads into UMI consensus sequences, and MiXCR was used for V(D)J alignment. Clonotypes responding to the vaccine were identified with edgeR on replicate PBMC samples, with the criteria of FDR below 0.01 and a log2 fold change above 5 up to day 15. Bulk clonotypes were assigned CD4 or CD8 identity according to which sequenced CD4 or CD8 repertoire held them at higher abundance. The public reads were run again by TCRdb, first through fastp at Q25 and then through MiXCR, and only productive beta chains were kept. Each entry merges the rows of one CDR3 protein and shows their most common DNA and genes. What appears here as the V and J calls and clone size reflects TCRdb's work, not the paper's. This sample lists 450,000 to 550,000 distinct CDR3 sequences; around a fifth were detected once. Less than 20% of the sample belongs to the ten largest clones.

The CDR1 and CDR2 encoded by the germline V gene are LGHNA and YSLEER. The CDR3, from cysteine to valine, totals 10 residues. The read is trimmed to its CDR3 DNA, 30 bases read in frame from base 1. The sequences come from PBMCs, collected roughly 23 days after the first yellow fever vaccination. This chain joins TRBV4-3 to TRBJ2-7; no D gene call is confident. This sequence was found in a man aged 18 to 30 who received the YFV17D yellow fever vaccine. The CDR3 amino acid sequence is: CVRLGYEQYV. The nucleotide sequence is TGCGTTCGATTGGGTTACGAGCAGTACGTC.